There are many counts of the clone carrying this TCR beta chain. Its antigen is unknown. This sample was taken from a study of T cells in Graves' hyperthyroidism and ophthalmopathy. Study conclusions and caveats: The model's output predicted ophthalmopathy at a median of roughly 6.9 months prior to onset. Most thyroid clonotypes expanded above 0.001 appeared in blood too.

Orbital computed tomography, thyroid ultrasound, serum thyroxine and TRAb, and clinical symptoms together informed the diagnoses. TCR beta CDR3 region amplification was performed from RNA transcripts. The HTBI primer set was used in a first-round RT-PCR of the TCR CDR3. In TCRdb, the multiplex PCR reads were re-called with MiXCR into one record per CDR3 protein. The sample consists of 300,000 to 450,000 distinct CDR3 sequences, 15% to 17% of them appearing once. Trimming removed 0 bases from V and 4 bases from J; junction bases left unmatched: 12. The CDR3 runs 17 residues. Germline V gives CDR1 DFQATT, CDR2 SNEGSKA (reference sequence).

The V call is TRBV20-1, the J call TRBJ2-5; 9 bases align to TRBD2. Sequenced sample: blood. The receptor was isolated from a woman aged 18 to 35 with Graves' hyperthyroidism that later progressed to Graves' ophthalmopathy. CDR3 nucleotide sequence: TGCAGTGCTAGAGATTGGAGTAGCGGGAGCTGGAGAGAGACCCAGTACTTC. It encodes CSARDWSSGSWRETQYF.